The 20 T cell receptor beta chains below come from one sample, sequenced in a study of cytomegalovirus exposure and HLA in healthy donors. Primers for the PCR totalled 60 Vbeta and 13 Jbeta. Measured with immunoSEQ multiplex PCR; TCRdb has only the in-frame clones, and not every one. The sample shows under 200,000 clones, 70% to 85% of them seen only once. Source material: PBMCs. These receptors all stem from a man in his forties or fifties in good health and CMV-seronegative.

This chain uses TRBV29-1 with TRBJ1-2; D may be TRBD1 (6 bases). The CDR3 sequence is 11 residues long. V was clipped by 7 bases and J by 8 bases, with 14 bases between them. The V gene's germline CDR1 is SQVTM and CDR2 ANQGSEA. CDR3 bases: TGCAGCGACCTTTCAGGGGACGGCTACACCTTC. Protein sequence: CSDLSGDGYTF.

This clone was detected only once. This chain connects TRBV2 to TRBJ2-5; no firm D call. Germline V gene data show CDR1 as SNHLY and CDR2 as FYNNEI. The CDR3 is 14 residues long. Deletions cut 4 bases from V and 1 base from J, with 10 bases between. CDR3 in DNA: TGTGCCAGCAGTGTGGAACAGCCCCAAGAGACCCAGTACTTC. Residues: CASSVEQPQETQYF.

The V gene is TRBV28, the J gene TRBJ2-2, with D tentatively TRBD2 (6 bases). V was cut by 5 bases and J by 4 bases, with 14 bases left in between. Germline V gives CDR1 MDHEN, CDR2 SYDVKM. The CDR3 sequence is 15 residues long. CDR3 in DNA: TGTGCCAGCAGTCCTGGAGGGCCGGGCACCGGGGAGCTGTTTTTT. It specifies CASSPGGPGTGELFF.

V is TRBV11-2 and J is TRBJ2-5, with 7 bases aligning to TRBD2. The CDR3 loop spans 14 amino acids. CDR1 and CDR2 (germline): SGHAT, FQNNGV. Unmatched junction bases numbered 8, after V lost 0 bases and J lost 10 bases. The CDR3 DNA follows: TGTGCCAGCAGCTTAGATCGGGGGGTAGGAGACCAGTACTTC. Amino acid sequence: CASSLDRGVGDQYF.

The rearrangement joins TRBV6-1 to TRBJ2-1; tentatively, D is TRBD2 (7 bases). Germline CDR1 reads MNHNS; CDR2 reads SASEGT. The CDR3 sequence is 15 residues long. Trimming stripped 1 base from V and 6 bases from J, with 13 bases between. The CDR3 DNA reads as TGTGCCAGCAGTGAAGGCCGGGGAGGGGGCAATGAGCAGTTCTTC. Amino acids: CASSEGRGGGNEQFF.

The rearrangement links TRBV7-9 to TRBJ1-4; no firm D call. The germline CDR1 and CDR2 sequences are SEHNR and FQNEAQ (reference sequence). This CDR3 has 15 amino acids. Deletions cut 4 bases from V and 7 bases from J, with 16 bases between. CDR3 in amino acids: CASSSPVGRGEKLFF. In DNA form, the CDR3 reads TGTGCCAGCAGCTCCCCCGTAGGACGGGGTGAAAAACTGTTTTTT.

V and J are TRBV7-9 and TRBJ1-3; TRBD1 matches at 7 bases. V lost 5 bases to trimming and J lost 2 bases; unmatched junction nucleotides: 9. Germline CDR1 and CDR2: SEHNR and FQNEAQ (reference sequence). This CDR3 contains 16 residues. The CDR3 DNA is TGTGCCAGCAGCGAGGACCGGACAGGAACTGGAAACACCATATATTTT. Translating gives CASSEDRTGTGNTIYF.

As for this clone: One end of the junction is discordant with germline, which a read error may explain. The chain uses TRBV5-5 and TRBJ2-7; 9 bases fit TRBD1. The CDR3 is made up of 15 amino acids. CDR1 is SGHKS and CDR2 is YYEKEE in the germline V gene (reference sequence). The CDR3 nucleotides are TGTGCCAGCAACTTGGGGGACAGGGTGGTTTACGAGCAGTACTTC. It translates to CASNLGDRVVYEQYF.

CDR3 region: CASSMTGTEAFF. The CDR3 DNA sequence: TGTGCCAGCAGCATGACGGGTACTGAAGCTTTCTTT. The genes are TRBV7-8 and TRBJ1-1; D uncertain. The CDR3 totals 12 residues. Germline V CDR1 and CDR2: SGHVS, FQNEAQ. V was trimmed by 5 bases and J by 5 bases, leaving 9 bases between them.

The chain recombines TRBV7-9 with TRBJ1-5; D remains unclear. The germline CDR1 and CDR2 sequences are SEHNR and FQNEAQ (reference sequence). Trimming removed 0 bases at V and 0 bases at J, with 3 bases between. The CDR3 has 14 residues. CDR3 protein: CASSLANSNQPQHF. The CDR3 DNA sequence: TGTGCCAGCAGCTTAGCTAATAGCAATCAGCCCCAGCATTTT.

The gene calls are TRBV2 and TRBJ1-1, with D possibly being TRBD1 (6 bases). The ends were cut back, 7 bases at V and 4 bases at J, with 16 bases in the middle. CDR1 is SNHLY, CDR2 FYNNEI, per germline. The CDR3 contains 14 residues. In DNA form, the CDR3 reads TGTGCCAGCAACCGGGAGGGGGGGGGCACTGAAGCTTTCTTT. The encoded protein is CASNREGGGTEAFF. Based on the CDR3 plus reference TRBV2 and TRBJ1-1, the full variable domain is EPEVTQTPSHQVTQMGQEVILRCVPISNHLYFYWYRQILGQKVEFLVSFYNNEISEKSEIFDDQFSVERPDGSNFTLKIRSTKLEDSAMYFCASNREGGGTEAFFGQGTRLTVV.

The gene calls are TRBV5-1 and TRBJ1-1; 9 bases are shared with TRBD1. Germline V gene data show CDR1 as SGHRS and CDR2 as YFSETQ. CDR3 length: 16 residues. Losses at the gene ends were 4 bases for V and 0 bases for J; bases not matched to a gene: 7. In DNA form, the CDR3 reads TGCGCCAGCAGCAGAACGGGACAGGGTATGAACACTGAAGCTTTCTTT. Amino acids: CASSRTGQGMNTEAFF.

The chain joins TRBV27 to TRBJ2-1; TRBD1 might be the D (6 bases). The CDR3 is 16 residues long. The ends were cut back, 3 bases at V and 6 bases at J, with 18 bases in the middle. Germline V CDR1 and CDR2: MNHEY, SMNVEV (reference sequence). CDR3 in DNA: TGTGCCAGCAGTTTCCTGAGACAGGTACCGTCCAATGAGCAGTTCTTC. Translation gives CASSFLRQVPSNEQFF.

A few counts support this clone. One end of the junction varies from germline; a read error may be responsible. J is TRBJ2-6 and V is TRBV7-8, with 9 bases fitting TRBD1. This CDR3 comprises 18 residues. The germline V gene has CDR1 SGHVS and CDR2 FQNEAQ. CDR3 amino acids: CASRPKTGGSFGANGLTF. The CDR3 coding sequence is TGTGCCAGCAGACCAAAGACAGGGGGGAGCTTTGGGGCCAACGGCCTGACTTTC.

This chain links TRBV10-3 with TRBJ2-3, with 10 positions matching TRBD2. Germline values: CDR1 ENHRY, CDR2 SYGVKD. Germline trimming cut 6 bases from V and 7 bases from J; bases unmatched to any gene: 7. The CDR3 covers 14 residues. The DNA of the CDR3 is TGTGCCATCAGCAGAGCGGGAGGGCCGCATACGCAGTATTTT. Its protein product is CAISRAGGPHTQYF.

The chain employs TRBV5-4 and TRBJ2-2; a possible D gene is TRBD1 (5 bases). CDR1 and CDR2 from the germline V gene are SGHNT and YYREEE (reference sequence). V gave up 6 bases and J gave up 5 bases, with 11 bases separating them. This CDR3 contains 13 residues. This chain's CDR3 is CASTFRATGELFF. The CDR3 DNA sequence: TGTGCCAGCACCTTCAGGGCGACCGGGGAGCTGTTTTTT.

The chain recombines TRBV1 with TRBJ2-7; the table's D call, TRBD2, was not checked against the DNA. TRBV1 is termed a pseudogene. The CDR3 runs 15 residues. The chain's CDR3 is CTRASGSFPSYEQYF. The CDR3 nucleotides read TGCACTCGGGCTAGCGGGAGCTTTCCCTCCTACGAGCAGTACTTC.

The genes are TRBV5-1 and TRBJ2-7, with D possibly TRBD2 on 8 matching bases. CDR1 is SGHRS and CDR2 is YFSETQ in the germline V gene. This CDR3 is 17 amino acids long. The V gene lost 6 bases and the J gene lost 5 bases, with 27 bases spanning the gap. DNA for the CDR3: TGCGCCAGCACCCGGACAGGTTCTTCGGGGGGGGGCCACGAGCAGTACTTC. This sequence encodes CASTRTGSSGGGHEQYF.

This clone was seen once. The CDR3 bases are TGTGCCAGCAGTTTAACCCAGGGGGATGCTAACTATGGCTACACCTTC. Residues: CASSLTQGDANYGYTF. This chain joins TRBV27 and TRBJ1-2, with TRBD1 matching 7 bases. The V gene's germline CDR1 is MNHEY and CDR2 SMNVEV (reference sequence). Germline trimming cut 2 bases from V and 0 bases from J; bases unmatched to any gene: 6. The CDR3 has 16 amino acids.

The rearrangement joins TRBV29-1 to TRBJ2-1, with 7 bases matching TRBD1. Germline V gene data show CDR1 as SQVTM and CDR2 as ANQGSEA. The trim removed 1 base at V and 4 bases at J, leaving 4 bases unmatched. This CDR3 comprises 14 residues. This chain's CDR3 is CSVEVGDRYNEQFF. In DNA form, the CDR3 reads TGCAGCGTTGAAGTGGGGGACAGATACAATGAGCAGTTCTTC.